This TCR beta chain was found in a study of T-cell reconstitution after alpha-beta-depleted transplantation in children. Between the trimmed V and J ends, which lost 5 bases and 2 bases, there was a span of 10 bases. Per the germline V gene, CDR1 is MNHEY and CDR2 is SMNVEV (reference sequence). CDR3 length equals 15 residues. Unique molecular identifiers featured in how the TCRbeta library was prepared. TCRdb used MiXCR to reprocess the PCR reads, holding one entry per CDR3 protein. Among about 400,000 distinct CDR3 sequences listed, around 21% were seen once. The chain couples TRBV27 to TRBJ2-6; D not certain. The sequencing used PBMCs from the stem cell graft donor, collected from the stem cell graft. The clonotype comes from a human donor who donated a stem cell graft to a child with acute myeloid leukemia. The CDR3 region is CASSHRLAGANVLTF. In DNA, the CDR3 is TGTGCCAGCAGTCACCGGTTGGCTGGGGCCAACGTCCTGACTTTC.